Listed below are T cell receptor beta chains from one sample, sequenced in a study of blood T cell repertoires in COVID-19. Generated by immunoSEQ multiplex PCR, the TCRdb table keeps only in-frame clones and is missing some. The sample records some 240,000 clones, around 84% being singletons. The sequenced sample consisted of peripheral blood. The receptors come from a woman between 35 and 50 years old who had recovered from COVID-19. Both conserved end residues are part of each CDR3. The D gene is left open where the match is weak. Not every row has a clone size; where given, it reads once, few, many or a size class.

>TRBJ1-5|TRBV6-5|-|-
CASSYSSKQPQHF
TGTGCCAGCAGTTACTCGAGTAAGCAACCCCAGCATTTT
>TRBJ1-5|TRBV5-6|TRBD1|few
CASSLWDRVYQPQHF
TGTGCCAGCAGCCTATGGGACAGGGTGTACCAGCCCCAGCATTTT
>TRBJ1-6|TRBV19|-|-
CASGRVGNSPLHF
TGTGCCAGTGGCAGGGTTGGAAATTCACCCCTCCACTTT
>TRBJ1-1|TRBV6-5|TRBD1|-
CASFRTGWNTEAFF
TGTGCCAGCTTTCGGACAGGGTGGAACACTGAAGCTTTCTTT
>TRBJ1-3|TRBV30|-|-
CAWSVLWGHVKRNSGNTIYF
TGTGCCTGGAGTGTACTTTGGGGACACGTAAAAAGAAACTCTGGAAACACCATATATTTT
>TRBJ2-7|TRBV5-1|-|-
CASSSAYEQYF
TGCGCCAGCAGCTCTGCCTACGAGCAGTACTTC
>TRBJ2-1|TRBV27|-|-
CASSLRGGDYNEQFF
TGTGCCAGCAGTTTAAGAGGGGGGGATTACAATGAGCAGTTCTTC
>TRBJ1-2|TRBV28|-|-
CASSLAGDHYGYTF
TGTGCCAGCAGTTTGGCAGGGGATCACTATGGCTACACCTTC
>TRBJ1-1|TRBV18|-|few
CATSPGEGTEAFF
TGTGCCACCTCTCCGGGGGAGGGCACTGAAGCTTTCTTT
>TRBJ1-1|TRBV6-5|-|-
CASSNTLSKNTEAFF
TGTGCCAGCAGTAACACACTATCTAAGAACACTGAAGCTTTCTTT
>TRBJ1-2|TRBV16|-|-
CASSPARSADGYTF
TGTGCCAGCAGCCCGGCCAGGTCGGCTGATGGCTACACCTTC
>TRBJ1-2|TRBV10-3|-|few
CAISESESGYTF
TGTGCCATCAGTGAGTCCGAGAGTGGCTACACCTTC
>TRBJ2-1|TRBV11-2|-|-
CASSFNQGDNEQFF
TGTGCCAGCAGCTTCAACCAGGGCGACAATGAGCAGTTCTTC
>TRBJ1-2|TRBV11-2|-|-
CASSSGGYGYTF
TGTGCCAGCAGCTCGGGTGGCTATGGCTACACCTTC
>TRBJ2-1|TRBV9|-|once
CASSPGGLSSYNEQFF
TGTGCCAGCAGCCCCGGGGGGCTCAGCTCCTACAATGAGCAGTTCTTC
>TRBJ2-6|TRBV5-6|TRBD1|-
CASSRPTGFGANVLTF
TGTGCCAGCAGCCGTCCGACAGGGTTTGGGGCCAACGTCCTGACTTTC
>TRBJ2-2|TRBV19|TRBD1|-
CASSGQGDRWLFF
TGTGCCAGTAGTGGACAGGGGGATCGATGGCTGTTTTTT
>TRBJ1-3|TRBV5-4|-|-
CASSQGQLSGNTIYF
TGTGCCAGCAGCCAGGGACAACTCTCTGGAAACACCATATATTTT
>TRBJ2-5|TRBV7-7|TRBD2|-
CASLGTSGETQYF
TGTGCCTCGCTCGGGACTAGCGGGGAGACCCAGTACTTC
>TRBJ2-7|TRBV5-8|-|-
CASSFGTFSYEQYF
TGTGCCAGCAGCTTTGGGACTTTCTCCTACGAGCAGTACTTC
>TRBJ2-7|TRBV7-8|-|few
CASGRERGYEQYF
TGTGCCAGCGGCCGAGAACGGGGTTACGAGCAGTACTTC
>TRBJ1-2|TRBV10-3|TRBD1|-
CAISTFDRGGGYTF
TGTGCCATCAGTACCTTCGACAGGGGTGGAGGCTACACTTTC
>TRBJ1-1|TRBV5-6|-|-
CASSLVTGAIGEAFF
TGTGCCAGCAGCTTGGTTACAGGCGCTATAGGTGAAGCTTTCTTT
>TRBJ2-1|TRBV5-4|-|-
CASSVGPYNEQFF
TGTGCCAGCAGCGTGGGTCCTTACAATGAGCAGTTCTTC
>TRBJ1-3|TRBV4-3|-|-
CASSQEGGSGNTIYF
TGCGCCAGCAGCCAAGAGGGGGGATCTGGAAACACCATATATTTT
>TRBJ1-6|TRBV30|TRBD1|-
CAWDGTGDSPLHF
TGTGCCTGGGACGGGACAGGGGATTCACCCCTCCACTTT
>TRBJ1-2|TRBV5-8|-|few
CASPRGGRGGYTF
TGTGCCAGCCCTCGCGGGGGGCGAGGTGGCTACACCTTC
>TRBJ1-1|TRBV7-2|-|once
CASSLVTGLNTEAFF
TGTGCCAGCAGCTTAGTAACAGGGCTGAACACTGAAGCTTTCTTT
>TRBJ2-7|TRBV27|-|-
CASSFSSSYEQYF
TGTGCCAGCAGTTTTAGTAGCTCCTACGAGCAGTACTTC
>TRBJ1-1|TRBV6-5|TRBD1|-
CASSPGWDRTTEAFF
TGTGCCAGCAGCCCCGGGTGGGACAGAACGACTGAAGCTTTCTTT
>TRBJ1-1|TRBV7-2|TRBD1|-
CASSFGQGWMNTEAFF
TGTGCCAGCAGCTTTGGACAGGGGTGGATGAACACTGAAGCTTTCTTT
>TRBJ1-5|TRBV24-1|-|-
CATSDSKPSGEAQPQHF
TGTGCCACCAGTGATTCCAAACCCTCAGGGGAAGCACAGCCCCAGCATTTT
>TRBJ1-5|TRBV6-2/TRBV6-3|-|-
CASSYFANAPGVSNQPQHF
TGTGCCAGCAGTTATTTTGCAAATGCGCCGGGGGTTAGCAATCAGCCCCAGCATTTT
>TRBJ1-2|TRBV28|-|-
CASSGGGGYGYTF
TGTGCCAGCAGTGGCGGGGGAGGCTATGGCTACACCTTC
>TRBJ1-2|TRBV5-1|-|-
CASSLVQGANYGYTF
TGCGCCAGCAGCTTGGTGCAAGGGGCTAACTATGGCTACACCTTC
>TRBJ2-1|TRBV7-8|-|-
CASSTSGISYNEQFF
TGTGCCAGCAGCACTAGTGGGATCTCCTACAATGAGCAGTTCTTC
>TRBJ2-7|TRBV9|TRBD1|-
CASSKGQYGSYEQYF
TGTGCCAGCAGCAAGGGACAGTACGGGTCGTACGAGCAGTACTTC
>TRBJ1-5|TRBV12-3/TRBV12-4|-|-
CASSSQGIQPQHF
TGTGCCAGCAGTTCGCAGGGCATACAGCCCCAGCATTTT
>TRBJ1-5|TRBV27|-|-
CASSRRQGTRNQPQHF
TGTGCCAGCAGTCGCCGCCAGGGGACGCGCAATCAGCCCCAGCATTTT
>TRBJ2-6|TRBV5-6|-|-
CASSTIRDTMLWANVLTF
TGTGCCAGCAGCACCATACGGGACACCATGCTCTGGGCCAACGTCCTGACTTTC
>TRBJ2-7|TRBV19|-|-
CASSATRGYEQYF
TGTGCCAGTAGTGCTACCAGGGGATACGAGCAGTACTTC
>TRBJ2-5|TRBV7-6|TRBD2|-
CASSSLAGKETQYF
TGTGCCAGCAGCTCTCTAGCGGGTAAAGAGACCCAGTACTTC
>TRBJ2-7|TRBV29-1|TRBD2|-
CSVGGYEQYF
TGCAGCGTGGGGGGGTACGAGCAGTACTTC
>TRBJ1-2|TRBV6-2/TRBV6-3|-|-
CASSRLSGDVVRGYTF
TGTGCCAGCAGCCGATTATCGGGAGATGTTGTGCGTGGCTACACCTTC
>TRBJ2-5|TRBV3-1/TRBV3-2|-|-
CASSPGHLAETQYF
TGTGCCAGCAGCCCCGGGCACCTAGCAGAGACCCAGTACTTC
>TRBJ1-6|TRBV7-9|-|-
CASSLSDSPLHF
TGTGCCAGCAGCCTCTCAGATTCACCCCTCCACTTT
>TRBJ2-3|TRBV24-1|-|-
CATSEAGDLGVTQYF
TGTGCCACCAGTGAGGCAGGGGATTTAGGAGTTACGCAGTATTTT
>TRBJ2-7|TRBV7-2|-|-
CASRRQEDSYEQYF
TGTGCCAGCAGAAGACAGGAAGACTCCTACGAGCAGTACTTC